This record concerns one T cell receptor beta chain sequence. The record originates from a study of blood T cell repertoires in COVID-19. Study-level information: Sites in the United States, Italy and Spain provided acute and convalescent COVID-19 samples. Nucleic acid was either cDNA or gDNA, and it came from T cells, B-cell-depleted T cells, or PBMCs.

V gave up 2 bases and J gave up 12 bases, with 12 bases separating them. Germline V gene data show CDR1 as SGHTA and CDR2 as FQGNSA. The CDR3 covers 12 residues. In the authors' methods: It was from reference gene primer amplification that nucleated cell counts were estimated. TCRdb's table, derived via immunoSEQ multiplex PCR, lists solely in-frame clones and lacks some. From that table come the V and J calls and clone size; the DNA was used to work out D and trimming. Here the sample spans about 200,000 clones, almost 85% being singletons. Seattle cases were enrolled at active infection and followed longitudinally.

The receptor comes from an older woman with COVID-19, enrolled during active disease. Sequences were obtained from peripheral blood. V and J are TRBV7-2 and TRBJ2-3; the D gene is possibly TRBD1 (5 bases). The CDR3 region has the DNA TGTGCCAGCAGCTTATCTGGTCAGGGACAGTATTTT. It is translated as CASSLSGQGQYF.